Listed below are T cell receptor beta chains from one sample, sequenced in a study of beta chain features in type 1 diabetes. Generated by immunoSEQ multiplex PCR, the TCRdb table keeps only in-frame clones and is missing some. This table holds about 700,000 clones, around 15% found once. Sequencing was done on a sample of naive CD4+ T cells from blood. The receptors derive from a man in his late teens or twenties with type 1 diabetes. The CDR3 runs from the conserved cysteine through the conserved F or W. The order of the fields is D gene, V gene, J gene, clone size, CDR3 protein, CDR3 DNA. D genes are given only for firm matches. The size of a clone is reported for some rows only, either as once, few or many, or as a class for expanded clones.

D: -
V: TRBV30
J: TRBJ1-2
size: -
CDR3: CAWSSTGFYGYTF
DNA: TGTGCCTGGAGCTCTACAGGGTTCTATGGCTACACCTTC

D: TRBD1
V: TRBV6-1
J: TRBJ2-4
size: few
CDR3: CASSVRGQPLAKNIQYF
DNA: TGTGCCAGCAGTGTCCGGGGACAGCCGCTAGCCAAAAACATTCAGTACTTC

D: TRBD1
V: TRBV6-6
J: TRBJ1-1
size: -
CDR3: CASSSPGQTNTEAFF
DNA: TGTGCCAGCAGTTCCCCGGGACAGACGAACACTGAAGCTTTCTTT

D: -
V: TRBV10-3
J: TRBJ2-6
size: -
CDR3: CATGLPGANVLTF
DNA: TGTGCCACGGGACTCCCGGGGGCCAACGTCCTGACTTTC

D: -
V: TRBV30
J: TRBJ2-7
size: few
CDR3: CAWDHRQGPNEQYF
DNA: TGTGCCTGGGACCACCGGCAGGGGCCCAACGAGCAGTACTTC

D: -
V: TRBV5-1
J: TRBJ2-7
size: -
CDR3: CASSLEGRYEQYF
DNA: TGCGCCAGCAGCTTGGAAGGGCGCTACGAGCAGTACTTC

D: -
V: TRBV9
J: TRBJ2-1
size: few
CDR3: CASTPDGPASSYNEQFF
DNA: TGTGCCAGCACACCCGACGGGCCGGCGAGCTCCTACAATGAGCAGTTCTTC

D: -
V: TRBV30
J: TRBJ1-5
size: -
CDR3: CAWRPGASNQPQHF
DNA: TGTGCCTGGAGACCTGGGGCGAGCAATCAGCCCCAGCATTTT

D: -
V: TRBV18
J: TRBJ2-1
size: few
CDR3: CASSPGFGEQFF
DNA: TGTGCCAGCTCACCGGGGTTCGGCGAGCAGTTCTTC

D: -
V: TRBV19
J: TRBJ2-4
size: -
CDR3: CASSMGGPTGMEYF
DNA: TGTGCCAGTAGTATGGGGGGCCCAACAGGGATGGAGTACTTC

D: -
V: TRBV19
J: TRBJ1-1
size: -
CDR3: CASVGSMNTEAFF
DNA: TGTGCCAGTGTCGGCTCTATGAACACTGAAGCTTTCTTT

D: -
V: TRBV15
J: TRBJ1-2
size: few
CDR3: CATSPSWGDGYTF
DNA: TGTGCCACCAGTCCGAGTTGGGGGGATGGCTACACCTTC

D: TRBD1
V: TRBV25-1
J: TRBJ2-7
size: few
CDR3: CASGGQGTYEQYF
DNA: TGTGCCAGCGGAGGACAGGGAACCTACGAGCAGTACTTC